These 19 T cell receptor beta chains came from one sample sequenced in a study of human T cells and chemical hapten exposure. Regarding time point: healthy volunteer bleed at 2 weeks. Total RNA extraction was carried out from unfractionated whole blood. MiXCR was run by TCRdb on the RACE reads, yielding one entry per CDR3 protein. The data show about 45,000 distinct CDR3 sequences, roughly 4.5% seen once. The sequencing sample was made of whole blood. The receptors were gathered from a human donor in good health. Some clones in this sample may be carry-over from other donors' samples.

This clonotype was seen many times. The chain combines TRBV28 with TRBJ1-5; D might be TRBD1 (5 bases). Trimming left V 5 bases short and J 3 bases short, with 11 bases between. The CDR3 extends over 14 amino acids. Germline-derived CDR1 and CDR2 are MDHEN and SYDVKM. The CDR3 DNA reads TGTGCCAGCAGTGGAGGGGACCTCAATCAGCCCCAGCATTTT. This encodes CASSGGDLNQPQHF.

This chain links TRBV5-1 with TRBJ2-7, with 11 bases lining up with TRBD2. The V gene's germline CDR1 is SGHRS and CDR2 YFSETQ. The CDR3 length is 14 residues. Trimming cost V 1 base and J 6 bases; bases outside gene matches: 3. Here the CDR3 DNA reads TGCGCCAGCAGCTTGACCGGGACTAGCGGCGAGCAGTACTTC. Translation: CASSLTGTSGEQYF.

In its sample, this clonotype was seen many times. The chain combines TRBV24-1 with TRBJ1-1; D uncertain. With 2 bases removed from V and 0 bases from J, the gap between germline ends came to 9 bases. Germline V gene lookup returns CDR1 KGHDR and CDR2 SFDVKD. The CDR3 runs 15 residues. The CDR3 is CATSDSRKMNTEAFF. CDR3 coding DNA: TGTGCCACCAGTGATTCCCGAAAGATGAACACTGAAGCTTTCTTT.

This clonotype showed up many times. The genes are TRBV5-1 and TRBJ2-6, with a possible D match to TRBD1 (5 bases). CDR1 and CDR2 (germline): SGHRS, YFSETQ. CDR3 size: 15 residues. The V and J ends lost 0 bases and 1 base respectively, with 5 bases between them. The CDR3: CASSLGQSGANVLTF. In DNA form, the CDR3 reads TGCGCCAGCAGCTTGGGACAGTCTGGGGCCAACGTCCTGACTTTC.

This clonotype has a handful of counts. CDR3 in DNA: TGTGCCACCAGCGACAGGGTTCAGCCCCAGCATTTT. The encoded protein is CATSDRVQPQHF. This chain joins TRBV15 and TRBJ1-5, with 7 bases lining up with TRBD1. The CDR3 contains 12 residues. Germline V gene lookup returns CDR1 LNHNV and CDR2 YYDKDF (reference sequence). V lost 5 bases, J lost 6 bases, and 1 base stayed unmatched. The complete variable domain, with remaining parts taken from reference TRBV15 and TRBJ1-5, reads DAMVIQNPRYQVTQFGKPVTLSCSQTLNHNVMYWYQQKSSQAPKLLFHYYDKDFNNEADTPDNFQSRRPNTSFCFLDIRSPGLGDTAMYLCATSDRVQPQHFGDGTRLSIL.

This clonotype was recorded at least ten times. The chain is built from TRBV13 and TRBJ2-7; D remains unclear. V gave up 0 bases and J gave up 4 bases, with 16 bases separating them. CDR1 PRHDT and CDR2 FYEKMQ come from the germline V gene (reference sequence). CDR3 length: 16 residues. The DNA for the CDR3 is TGTGCCAGCAGCTTAGGGGGTCCTGAGCTCTGGTACGAGCAGTACTTC. Protein: CASSLGGPELWYEQYF.

The chain uses TRBV25-1 and TRBJ2-3; 11 bases map to TRBD2. V lost 1 base and J lost 5; bases outside the gene matches: 2. The CDR3 consists of 15 residues. Germline assignment: CDR1 MGHDK and CDR2 SYGVNS. CDR3 coding DNA: TGTGCCAGCAGTGAATGGCTAGCGGGAGGAGATACGCAGTATTTT. It specifies CASSEWLAGGDTQYF.

This clonotype appeared many times. The rearrangement uses TRBV6-6 and TRBJ2-7, with a possible D match to TRBD1 (5 bases). Trimming pared 4 bases from V and 5 bases from J, leaving 27 bases between. Per germline, CDR1 MNHNY and CDR2 SVGAGI (reference sequence). CDR3 size: 18 residues. This CDR3 reads CASSSFGAGYHPPHEQYF. The CDR3 DNA reads TGTGCCAGCAGTTCCTTCGGAGCAGGGTACCACCCGCCCCACGAGCAGTACTTC.

This clonotype was seen repeatedly, ten times or more. The chain has TRBV24-1 and TRBJ2-3, with 7 bases aligning to TRBD1. The CDR3 sequence is 16 residues long. Germline V gives CDR1 KGHDR, CDR2 SFDVKD. The junction had 5 bases not matched to a gene; V was cut back by 3 bases and J by 0 bases. This CDR3 is CATSDPGQASTDTQYF. The CDR3 DNA reads as TGTGCCACCAGTGATCCCGGACAGGCCAGCACAGATACGCAGTATTTT.

Comment on this clonotype: The junction shows a germline mismatch at one end, possibly a read error. The chain recombines TRBV4-2 with TRBJ2-7; no definite D call. Per the germline V gene, CDR1 is LGHNA and CDR2 is YNFKEQ. This CDR3 spans 18 amino acids. The CDR3: CASSQVFFESDKSYGQYF. In DNA, the CDR3 is TGTGCCAGCAGCCAAGTCTTTTTCGAGAGCGATAAGTCCTACGGGCAGTACTTC.

At least ten counts were recorded for this clonotype. V is TRBV29-1 and J is TRBJ2-7; D remains unclear. The CDR3 extends over 12 amino acids. Germline CDR1 is SQVTM and CDR2 is ANQGSEA. V was shortened by 6 bases and J by 5 bases, with 14 bases between the two germline ends. The CDR3 here is CSVLPARDEQYF. For the CDR3, the DNA is TGCAGCGTCCTCCCGGCCCGCGACGAGCAGTACTTC.

The chain links TRBV7-6 to TRBJ2-6; the match to TRBD1 covers 7 bases. V was pared by 2 bases and J by 4 bases, with 8 bases of the junction left unmatched. Germline lookup yields CDR1 SGHVS and CDR2 FNYEAQ. The CDR3 sequence is 17 residues long. CDR3 loop: CASSLQTGAGGANVLTF. CDR3 bases: TGTGCCAGCAGCTTACAAACAGGGGCCGGGGGGGCCAACGTCCTGACTTTC.

This clonotype appeared many times. The chain joins TRBV27 to TRBJ1-1; D is undetermined. CDR3 length equals 12 residues. Per the germline V gene, CDR1 is MNHEY and CDR2 is SMNVEV (reference sequence). The V gene lost 7 bases and the J gene lost 8 bases, with 14 bases spanning the gap. CDR3 sequence reads: CASTPTRFEAFF. Written as DNA, the CDR3 is TGTGCCAGCACTCCAACCCGTTTCGAAGCTTTCTTT.

This clonotype turned up a few times. The chain carries TRBV5-4 and TRBJ2-1; 8 bases agree with TRBD2. Unmatched junction bases numbered 13, after V lost 4 bases and J lost 10 bases. CDR1 and CDR2 from the germline V gene are SGHNT and YYREEE (reference sequence). The CDR3 covers 15 residues. The CDR3 sequence is CASSALGGAAVEQFF. In DNA, the CDR3 is TGTGCCAGCAGCGCCCTCGGGGGGGCGGCAGTAGAGCAGTTCTTC.

J is TRBJ1-2 and V is TRBV28, with D perhaps TRBD1 (6 bases). This CDR3 is built from 14 residues. V was clipped by 9 bases and J by 5 bases, with 19 bases between them. The germline V gene has CDR1 MDHEN and CDR2 SYDVKM. CDR3 residues: CASRRGVGGYGYTF. The CDR3 coding sequence is TGTGCCAGTCGCCGGGGGGTAGGGGGATATGGCTACACCTTC.

This clonotype was observed a few times. V gene TRBV30 combines with J gene TRBJ2-1; a possible D gene is TRBD2 (6 bases). This CDR3 is 17 amino acids long. CDR1 and CDR2 (germline): GTSNPN, SVGIG (reference sequence). The ends were cut back, 0 bases at V and 7 bases at J, with 22 bases in the middle. CDR3 sequence (DNA): TGTGCCTGGAGTGTACCCCTAGGCGGGATGCGCGGGAATGAGCAGTTCTTC. Translation gives CAWSVPLGGMRGNEQFF.

This clonotype was found many times. The J gene is TRBJ2-3, the V gene TRBV6-5; D is unresolved. The germline V gene has CDR1 MNHEY and CDR2 SVGAGI. This CDR3 has 15 amino acids. V dropped 7 bases and J dropped 5 bases, with 19 bases sitting between them. Here the CDR3 DNA reads TGTGCCAGCACCCCTGGGTTCTCCGAGCGAGATACGCAGTATTTT. Amino acid sequence: CASTPGFSERDTQYF.

In this sample, this clonotype turned up many times. This chain joins TRBV6-1 and TRBJ1-6; D gene ambiguous. Germline CDR1 is MNHNS and CDR2 is SASEGT. CDR3 length: 15 amino acids. Trimming shortened V by 6 bases and J by 5 bases, and 14 bases separated the two germline ends. CDR3 sequence reads: CASRSKVWDNSPLHF. The CDR3 bases are TGTGCCAGCAGGTCTAAGGTTTGGGATAATTCACCCCTCCACTTT.

This clonotype was seen many times. This rearrangement joins TRBV21-1 to TRBJ2-1; the table's TRBD2 call for D was not verified on the DNA. TRBV21-1 is classified as a pseudogene. The CDR3 contains 19 residues. The DNA of the CDR3 is TGTGCCAGCAGCAAAGATGGTAGCGGGAGGGCCCCTACCTACAATGAGCAGTTCTTC. Protein: CASSKDGSGRAPTYNEQFF.